The clone carrying this T cell receptor (beta chain) appeared many times. TCR beta CDR3 regions were amplified from RNA transcripts. The TCR CDR3 first-round RT-PCR relied on the HTBI primer set. MiXCR was run by TCRdb on the multiplex PCR reads, yielding one entry per CDR3 protein. The sample has around 36,000 distinct CDR3 sequences, roughly 52% seen once; the top ten hold about 17%. This sample stems from a study of T cells in Graves' hyperthyroidism and ophthalmopathy. V lost 4 bases and J lost 4; bases outside the gene matches: 7. Germline V lookup: CDR1 LGHDT, CDR2 YNNKEL (reference sequence). The CDR3 length is 16 residues.

The specimen was blood. The receptor comes from a man aged 35-49 years with Graves' ophthalmopathy. The chain combines TRBV3-1 with TRBJ1-5; TRBD1 aligns across 10 bases. Written as DNA, the CDR3 is TGTGCCAGCAGCCCGGACAGGGGGAGTGGGAATCAGCCCCAGCATTTT. Translation: CASSPDRGSGNQPQHF.